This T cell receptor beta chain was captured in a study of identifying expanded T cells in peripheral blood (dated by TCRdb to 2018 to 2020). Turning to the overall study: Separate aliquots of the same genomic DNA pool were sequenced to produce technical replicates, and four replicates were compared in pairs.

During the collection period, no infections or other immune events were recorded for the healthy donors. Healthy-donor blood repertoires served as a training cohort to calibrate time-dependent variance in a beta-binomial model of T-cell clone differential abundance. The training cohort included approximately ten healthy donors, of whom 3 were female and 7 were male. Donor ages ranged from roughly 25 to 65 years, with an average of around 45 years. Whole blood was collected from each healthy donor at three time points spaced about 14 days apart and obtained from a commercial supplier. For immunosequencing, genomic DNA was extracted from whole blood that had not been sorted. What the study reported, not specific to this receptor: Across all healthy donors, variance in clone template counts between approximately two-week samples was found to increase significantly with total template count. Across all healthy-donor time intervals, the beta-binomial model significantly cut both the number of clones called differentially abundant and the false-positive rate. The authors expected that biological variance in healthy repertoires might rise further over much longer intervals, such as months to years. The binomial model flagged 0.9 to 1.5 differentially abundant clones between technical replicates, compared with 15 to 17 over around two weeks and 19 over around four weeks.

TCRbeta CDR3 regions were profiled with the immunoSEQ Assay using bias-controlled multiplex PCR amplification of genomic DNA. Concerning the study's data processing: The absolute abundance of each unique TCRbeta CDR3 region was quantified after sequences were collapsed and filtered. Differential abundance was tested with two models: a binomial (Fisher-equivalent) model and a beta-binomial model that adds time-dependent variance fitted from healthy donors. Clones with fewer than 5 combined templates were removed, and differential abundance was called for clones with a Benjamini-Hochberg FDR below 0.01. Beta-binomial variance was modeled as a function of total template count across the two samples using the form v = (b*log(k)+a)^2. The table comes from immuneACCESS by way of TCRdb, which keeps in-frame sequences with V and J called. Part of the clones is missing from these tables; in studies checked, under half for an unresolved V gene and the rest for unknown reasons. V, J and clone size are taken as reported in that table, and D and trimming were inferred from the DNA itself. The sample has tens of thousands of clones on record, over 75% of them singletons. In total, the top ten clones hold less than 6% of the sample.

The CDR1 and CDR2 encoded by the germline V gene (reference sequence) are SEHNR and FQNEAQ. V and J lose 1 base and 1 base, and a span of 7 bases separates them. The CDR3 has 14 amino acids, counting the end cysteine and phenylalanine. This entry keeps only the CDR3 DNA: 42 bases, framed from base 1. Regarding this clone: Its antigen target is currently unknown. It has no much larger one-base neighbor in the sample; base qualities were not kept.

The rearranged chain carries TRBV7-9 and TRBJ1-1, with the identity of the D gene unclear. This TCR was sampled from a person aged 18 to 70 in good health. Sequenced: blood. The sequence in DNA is TGTGCCAGCAGCTTAGGCAGGCCGAACACTGAAGCTTTCTTT. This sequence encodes CASSLGRPNTEAFF. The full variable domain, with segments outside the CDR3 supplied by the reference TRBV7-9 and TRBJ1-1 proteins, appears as DTGVSQNPRHKITKRGQNVTFRCDPISEHNRLYWYRQTLGQGPEFLTYFQNEAQLEKSRLLSDRFSAERPKGSFSTLEIQRTEQGDSAMYLCASSLGRPNTEAFFGQGTRLTVV.